The present T cell receptor (beta chain) was sequenced within a study of blood T cell repertoires in COVID-19. V lost 3 bases, J lost 9 bases, and 19 bases stayed unmatched. The CDR3 length is 19 residues. The germline CDR1 and CDR2 sequences are KGHDR and SFDVKD. The assay was immunoSEQ multiplex PCR, and TCRdb's table has in-frame clones only and misses some. The sample lists under 150,000 clones; 80% to 90% were seen once. Specimen: peripheral blood. The receptor comes from a man aged 45 to 65 with active or convalescent COVID-19. The chain has TRBV24-1 and TRBJ2-1; 10 positions agree with TRBD2. The CDR3 sequence is CATSDPLPTPAGGPVEQFF. Here the CDR3 DNA reads TGTGCCACCAGTGATCCCTTGCCCACCCCAGCGGGAGGGCCAGTTGAGCAGTTCTTC.